The entry below describes one T cell receptor (beta chain). Its antigen remains unknown. Germline CDR1 SGHRS, CDR2 YFSETQ. The V end was cut by 4 bases, the J end by 7 bases, with 15 bases between. The CDR3 sequence is 15 residues long. The data were obtained in a study of T cell responses to AZD1222 COVID-19 vaccine. Study-wide results and caveats: Baseline serostatus was positive in only 5 to 7 AZD1222 recipients. Females made up more of the donors, who were largely white British, and clonal diversity may have come out too low. Nearly half of spike-specific TCRs reportedly target variant regions that are unmutated in the B.1.351 and B.1.1.7 variants.

Using immunoSEQ multiplex PCR, the repertoire was profiled, and TCRdb retains in-frame clones only, with some absent. In the table there are roughly 200,000 clones, approximately 86% of which are singletons. The material was peripheral blood, obtained on day 0 of AZD1222 vaccination. The V gene is TRBV5-1, the J gene TRBJ1-6, with D possibly matching TRBD1 (5 bases). The source is an adult in good health. The CDR3: CASSERQGVNSPLHF. The CDR3 bases are TGCGCCAGCAGCGAGAGGCAGGGAGTGAATTCACCCCTCCACTTT.